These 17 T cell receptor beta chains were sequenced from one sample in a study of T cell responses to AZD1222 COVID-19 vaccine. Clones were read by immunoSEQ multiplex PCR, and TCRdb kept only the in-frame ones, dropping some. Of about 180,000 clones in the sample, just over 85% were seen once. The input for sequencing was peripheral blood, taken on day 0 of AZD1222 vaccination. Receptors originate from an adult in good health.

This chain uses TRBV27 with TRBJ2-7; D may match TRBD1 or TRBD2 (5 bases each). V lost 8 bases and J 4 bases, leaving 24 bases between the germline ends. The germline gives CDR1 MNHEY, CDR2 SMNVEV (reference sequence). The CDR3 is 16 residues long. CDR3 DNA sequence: TGTGCCAGCGGGGGACGGGCAGTTGCGTTGCGGTACGAGCAGTACTTC. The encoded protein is CASGGRAVALRYEQYF.

CDR3 nucleotides: TGTGCCAGCAGCTCCTCCCAGGGAAACACCATATATTTT. The encoded protein is CASSSSQGNTIYF. This chain links TRBV7-2 with TRBJ1-3; no reliable D call. This CDR3 is built from 13 residues. The V end was cut by 4 bases, the J end by 4 bases, with 8 bases between. Germline lookup yields CDR1 SGHTA and CDR2 FQGNSA.

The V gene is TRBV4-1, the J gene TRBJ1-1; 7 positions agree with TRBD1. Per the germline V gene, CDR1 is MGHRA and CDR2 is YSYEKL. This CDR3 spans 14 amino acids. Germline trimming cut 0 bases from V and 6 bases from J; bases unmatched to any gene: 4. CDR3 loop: CASSQEQGWAEAFF. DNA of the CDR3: TGCGCCAGCAGCCAAGAACAGGGGTGGGCTGAAGCTTTCTTT.

The CDR3 nucleotides are TGTGCCAGTAGTTCCTGGGACAGGAGTAATTCACCCCTCCACTTT. Amino acid sequence: CASSSWDRSNSPLHF. This chain connects TRBV19 to TRBJ1-6; the match to TRBD1 covers 8 bases. This CDR3 is 15 amino acids long. The V and J ends lost 5 bases and 6 bases, in that order; junction bases with no gene match: 6. Per germline, CDR1 LNHDA and CDR2 SQIVND (reference sequence). The entire variable domain, with the rest obtained from reference TRBV19 and TRBJ1-6, is as follows: DGGITQSPKYLFRKEGQNVTLSCEQNLNHDAMYWYRQDPGQGLRLIYYSQIVNDFQKGDIAEGYSVSREKKESFPLTVTSAQKNPTAFYLCASSSWDRSNSPLHFGNGTRLTVT.

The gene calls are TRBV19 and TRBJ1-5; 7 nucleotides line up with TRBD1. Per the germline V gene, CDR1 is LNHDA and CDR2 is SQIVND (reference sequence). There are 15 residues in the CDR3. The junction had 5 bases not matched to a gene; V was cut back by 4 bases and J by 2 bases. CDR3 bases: TGTGCCAGTAGTACCGGGACAGTTGGCAATCAGCCCCAGCATTTT. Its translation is CASSTGTVGNQPQHF. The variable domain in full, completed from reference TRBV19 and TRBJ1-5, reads DGGITQSPKYLFRKEGQNVTLSCEQNLNHDAMYWYRQDPGQGLRLIYYSQIVNDFQKGDIAEGYSVSREKKESFPLTVTSAQKNPTAFYLCASSTGTVGNQPQHFGDGTRLSIL.

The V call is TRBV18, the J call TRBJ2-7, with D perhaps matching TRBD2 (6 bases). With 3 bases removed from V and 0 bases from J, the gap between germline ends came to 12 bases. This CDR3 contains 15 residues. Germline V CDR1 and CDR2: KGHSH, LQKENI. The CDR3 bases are TGTGCCAGCTCACCTGAAGCGGGCATCTCCTACGAGCAGTACTTC. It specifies CASSPEAGISYEQYF. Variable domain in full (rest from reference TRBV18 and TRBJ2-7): NAGVMQNPRHLVRRRGQEARLRCSPMKGHSHVYWYRQLPEEGLKFMVYLQKENIIDESGMPKERFSAEFPKEGPSILRIQQVVRGDSAAYFCASSPEAGISYEQYFGPGTRLTVT.

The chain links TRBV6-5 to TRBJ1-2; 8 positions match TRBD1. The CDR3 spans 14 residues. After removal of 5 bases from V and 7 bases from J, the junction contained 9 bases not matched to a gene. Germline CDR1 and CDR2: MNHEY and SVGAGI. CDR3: CASSPLDRAAGYTF. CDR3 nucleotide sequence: TGTGCCAGCAGTCCCTTGGACAGGGCCGCTGGCTACACCTTC.

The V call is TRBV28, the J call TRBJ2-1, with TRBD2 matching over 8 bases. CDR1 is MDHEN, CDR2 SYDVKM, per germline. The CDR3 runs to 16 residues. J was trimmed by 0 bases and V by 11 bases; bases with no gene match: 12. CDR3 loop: CAGARGGTASYNEQFF. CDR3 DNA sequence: TGTGCCGGGGCCCGGGGGGGGACTGCCTCCTACAATGAGCAGTTCTTC.

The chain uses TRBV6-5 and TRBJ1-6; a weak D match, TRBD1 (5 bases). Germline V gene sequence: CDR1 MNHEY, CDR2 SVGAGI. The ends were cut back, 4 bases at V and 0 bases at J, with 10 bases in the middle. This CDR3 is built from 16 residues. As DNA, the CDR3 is TGTGCCAGCAGTTTTTACAGGAACTCCTATAATTCACCCCTCCACTTT. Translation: CASSFYRNSYNSPLHF.

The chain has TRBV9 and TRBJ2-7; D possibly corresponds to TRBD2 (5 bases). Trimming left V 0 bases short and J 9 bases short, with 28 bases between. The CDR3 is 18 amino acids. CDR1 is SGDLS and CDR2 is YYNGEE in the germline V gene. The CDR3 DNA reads TGTGCCAGCAGCGTAGGAGCCAAGGGCCCAAGCGGCGAGGTCGCGCAGTACTTC. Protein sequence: CASSVGAKGPSGEVAQYF. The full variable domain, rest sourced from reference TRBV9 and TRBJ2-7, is DSGVTQTPKHLITATGQRVTLRCSPRSGDLSVYWYQQSLDQGLQFLIQYYNGEERAKGNILERFSAQQFPDLHSELNLSSLELGDSALYFCASSVGAKGPSGEVAQYFGPGTRLTVT.

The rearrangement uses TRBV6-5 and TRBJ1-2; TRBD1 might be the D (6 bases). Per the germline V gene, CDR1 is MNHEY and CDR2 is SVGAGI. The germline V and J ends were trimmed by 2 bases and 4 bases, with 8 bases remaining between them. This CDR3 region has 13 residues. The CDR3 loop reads CASSYAGAYGYTF. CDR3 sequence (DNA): TGTGCCAGCAGTTACGCAGGGGCCTATGGCTACACCTTC.

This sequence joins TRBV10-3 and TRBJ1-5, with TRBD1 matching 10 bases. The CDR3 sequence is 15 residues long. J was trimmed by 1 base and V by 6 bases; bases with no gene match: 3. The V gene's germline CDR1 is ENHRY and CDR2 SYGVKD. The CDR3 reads CAISQDRGSNQPQHF. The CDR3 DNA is TGTGCCATCAGCCAGGACAGGGGGAGCAATCAGCCCCAGCATTTT.

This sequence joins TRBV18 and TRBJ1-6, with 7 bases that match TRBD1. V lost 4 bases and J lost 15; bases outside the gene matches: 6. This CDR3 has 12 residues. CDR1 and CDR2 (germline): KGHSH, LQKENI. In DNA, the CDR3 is TGTGCCAGCTCACTTCAGGGGGGTGTCCTCCACTTT. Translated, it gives CASSLQGGVLHF.

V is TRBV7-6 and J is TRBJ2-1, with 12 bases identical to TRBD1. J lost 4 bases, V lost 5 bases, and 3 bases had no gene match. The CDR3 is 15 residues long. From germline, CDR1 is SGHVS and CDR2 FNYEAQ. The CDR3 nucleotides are TGTGCCAGCAGCGGGGACAGGGGGCTGTACAATGAGCAGTTCTTC. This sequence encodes CASSGDRGLYNEQFF.

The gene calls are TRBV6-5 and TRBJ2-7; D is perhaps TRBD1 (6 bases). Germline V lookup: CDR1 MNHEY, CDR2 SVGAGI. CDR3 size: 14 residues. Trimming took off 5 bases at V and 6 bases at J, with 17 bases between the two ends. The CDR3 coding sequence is TGTGCCAGCAGTCTTCGACAGGCCTCTCGCGAGCAGTACTTC. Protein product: CASSLRQASREQYF.

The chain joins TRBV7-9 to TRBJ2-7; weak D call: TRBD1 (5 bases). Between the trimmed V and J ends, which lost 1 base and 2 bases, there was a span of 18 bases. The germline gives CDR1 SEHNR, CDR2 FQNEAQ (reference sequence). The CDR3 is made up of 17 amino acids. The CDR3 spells CASSLDFDRSEPYEQYF. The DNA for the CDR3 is TGTGCCAGCAGCTTAGATTTCGACAGATCCGAGCCCTACGAGCAGTACTTC.

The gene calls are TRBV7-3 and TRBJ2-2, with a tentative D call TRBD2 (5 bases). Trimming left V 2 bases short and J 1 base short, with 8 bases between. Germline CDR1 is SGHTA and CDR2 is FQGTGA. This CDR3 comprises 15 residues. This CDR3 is CASSLRAGNTGELFF. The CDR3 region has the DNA TGTGCCAGCAGCTTACGGGCGGGGAACACCGGGGAGCTGTTTTTT.